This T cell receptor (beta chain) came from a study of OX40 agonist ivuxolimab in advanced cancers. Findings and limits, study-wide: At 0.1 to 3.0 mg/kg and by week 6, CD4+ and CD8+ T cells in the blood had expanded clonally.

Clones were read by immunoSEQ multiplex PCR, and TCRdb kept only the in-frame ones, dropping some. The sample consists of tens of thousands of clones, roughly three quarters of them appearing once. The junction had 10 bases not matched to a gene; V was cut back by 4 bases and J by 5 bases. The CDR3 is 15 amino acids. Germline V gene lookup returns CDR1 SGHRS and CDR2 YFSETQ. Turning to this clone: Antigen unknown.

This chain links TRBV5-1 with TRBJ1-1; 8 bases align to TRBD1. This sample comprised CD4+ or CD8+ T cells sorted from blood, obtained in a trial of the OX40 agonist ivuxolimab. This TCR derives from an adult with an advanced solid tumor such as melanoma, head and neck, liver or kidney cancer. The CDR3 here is CASSARQGWGTEAFF. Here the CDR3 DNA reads TGCGCCAGCAGCGCACGACAGGGGTGGGGGACTGAAGCTTTCTTT.